One TCR beta chain is described in this entry. Using immunoSEQ multiplex PCR, the repertoire was profiled, and TCRdb retains in-frame clones only, with some absent. The sample gives more than 55,000 clones, roughly 92% of which show up once; roughly 1.4% is in the top ten. This entry comes from a study of T cell changes during pregnancy in multiple sclerosis. This CDR3 region has 15 residues. The germline V gene has CDR1 SGHAT and CDR2 FQNNGV. Losses at the gene ends were 5 bases for V and 4 bases for J; bases not matched to a gene: 3. The clonotype was recovered from a female donor with multiple sclerosis, enrolled in a pregnancy study. V usage is TRBV11-2 and J usage is TRBJ2-1; 12 bases map to TRBD2. Here the sequenced sample was peripheral blood, taken in the second trimester of pregnancy. CDR3 nucleotides: TGTGCCAGCAGCGAGACTAGCGGGGGATACAATGAGCAGTTCTTC. Encoded protein: CASSETSGGYNEQFF.